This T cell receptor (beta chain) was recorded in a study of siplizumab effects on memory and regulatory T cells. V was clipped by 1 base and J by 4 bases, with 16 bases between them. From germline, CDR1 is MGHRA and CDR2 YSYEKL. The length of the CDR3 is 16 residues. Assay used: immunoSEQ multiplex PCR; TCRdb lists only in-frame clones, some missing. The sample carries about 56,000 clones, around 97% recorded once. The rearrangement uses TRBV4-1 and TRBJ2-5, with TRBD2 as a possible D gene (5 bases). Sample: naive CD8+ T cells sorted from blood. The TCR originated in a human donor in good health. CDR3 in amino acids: CASSQGGGLSLETQYF. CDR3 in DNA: TGCGCCAGCAGCCAAGGCGGCGGGCTGTCTCTAGAGACCCAGTACTTC.